This T cell receptor (beta chain) was recorded in a study of T-cell memory formation after mild COVID-19. After 5'RACE with constant-segment primers, TCR alpha and TCR beta cDNA libraries carrying sample barcodes and UMIs were obtained. TCRdb analysed the 5' RACE reads with MiXCR anew, one entry per CDR3 protein. The sample shows 550,000 to 600,000 distinct CDR3 sequences, around 15% of them seen only once. Study results and limitations: Whether second-wave clones peaking at day 37 were SARS-CoV-2 specific went unconfirmed. Later expanders leaned CD4+, whereas clones that contracted between day 15 and 85 were balanced CD4/CD8.

The germline CDR1 and CDR2 sequences are LNHDA and SQIVND (reference sequence). The CDR3 has 15 residues. The ends lost 6 bases at V and 0 bases at J; junction bases unmatched: 4. There are a few counts of this clonotype. Its antigen is not identified. The sequenced sample consisted of PBMCs or a T cell subset sorted from them (not recorded which). V is TRBV19 and J is TRBJ2-1; 8 nucleotides agree with TRBD1. The TCR was taken from an adult woman who had mild COVID-19 (a few samples of this study predate the infection). Cell type and time point are not known. As DNA, the CDR3 is TGTGCCAGTAGGCGGGACAGGAGCTCCTACAATGAGCAGTTCTTC. As protein: CASRRDRSSYNEQFF.